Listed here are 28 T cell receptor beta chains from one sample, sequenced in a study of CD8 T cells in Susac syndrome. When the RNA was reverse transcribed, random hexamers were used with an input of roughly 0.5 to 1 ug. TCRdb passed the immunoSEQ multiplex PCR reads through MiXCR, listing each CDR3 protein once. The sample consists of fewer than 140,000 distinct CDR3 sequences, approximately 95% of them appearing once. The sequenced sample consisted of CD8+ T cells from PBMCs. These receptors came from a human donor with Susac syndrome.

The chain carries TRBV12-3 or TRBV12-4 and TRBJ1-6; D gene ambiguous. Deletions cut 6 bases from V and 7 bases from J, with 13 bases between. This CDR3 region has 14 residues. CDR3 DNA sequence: TGTGCCAGCAGCGCGGACTGGAAGAATTCACCCCTCCACTTT. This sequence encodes CASSADWKNSPLHF.

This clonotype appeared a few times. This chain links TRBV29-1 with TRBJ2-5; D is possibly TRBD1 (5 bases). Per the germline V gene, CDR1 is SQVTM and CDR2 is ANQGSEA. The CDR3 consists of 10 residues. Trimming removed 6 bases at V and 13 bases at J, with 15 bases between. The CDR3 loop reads CSVDHGARYF. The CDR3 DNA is TGCAGCGTAGATCATGGGGCGAGGTACTTC.

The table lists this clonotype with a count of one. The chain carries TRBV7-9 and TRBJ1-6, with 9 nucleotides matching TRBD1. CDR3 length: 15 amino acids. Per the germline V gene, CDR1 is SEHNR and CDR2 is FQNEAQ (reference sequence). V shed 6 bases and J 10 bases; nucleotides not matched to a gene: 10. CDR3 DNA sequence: TGTGCCAGCAGACCCGGGACAGGGATGAGCTCACCCCTCCACTTT. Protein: CASRPGTGMSSPLHF.

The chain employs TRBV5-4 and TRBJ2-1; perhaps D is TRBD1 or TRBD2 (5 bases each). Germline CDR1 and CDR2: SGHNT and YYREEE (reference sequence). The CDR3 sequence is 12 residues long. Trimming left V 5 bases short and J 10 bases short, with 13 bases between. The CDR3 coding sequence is TGTGCCAGCAGATACTTTGAGGGGGAGCAGTTCTTC. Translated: CASRYFEGEQFF.

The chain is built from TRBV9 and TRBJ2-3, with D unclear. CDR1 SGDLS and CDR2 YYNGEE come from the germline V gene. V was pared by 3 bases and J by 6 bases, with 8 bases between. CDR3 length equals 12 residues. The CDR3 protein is CASSGLEDTQYF. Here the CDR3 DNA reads TGTGCCAGCAGCGGGCTAGAGGATACGCAGTATTTT.

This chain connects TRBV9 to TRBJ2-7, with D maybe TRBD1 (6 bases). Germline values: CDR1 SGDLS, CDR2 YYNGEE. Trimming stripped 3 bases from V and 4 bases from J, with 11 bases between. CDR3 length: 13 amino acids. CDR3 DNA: TGTGCCAGCAGCGAAGGCAGGGGTTACGAGCAGTACTTC. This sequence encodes CASSEGRGYEQYF.

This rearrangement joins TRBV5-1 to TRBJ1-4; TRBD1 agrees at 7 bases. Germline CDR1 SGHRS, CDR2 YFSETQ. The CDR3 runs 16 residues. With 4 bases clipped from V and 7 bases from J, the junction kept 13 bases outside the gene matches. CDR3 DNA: TGCGCCAGCAGCGAACTAGGGACAGCGATGAGTGAAAAACTGTTTTTT. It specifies CASSELGTAMSEKLFF.

The CDR3: CASSDDREYPDTQYF. CDR3 nucleotide sequence: TGTGCCAGCAGTGACGATAGAGAGTACCCAGATACGCAGTATTTT. The rearrangement joins TRBV2 to TRBJ2-3; D is unresolved. CDR3 length: 15 residues. Trimming removed 3 bases from V and 4 bases from J, with 14 bases in between. The germline CDR1 and CDR2 sequences are SNHLY and FYNNEI.

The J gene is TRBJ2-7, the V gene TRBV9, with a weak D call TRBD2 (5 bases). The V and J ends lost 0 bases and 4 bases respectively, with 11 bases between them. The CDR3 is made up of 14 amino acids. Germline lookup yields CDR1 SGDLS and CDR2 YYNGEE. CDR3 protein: CASSVGWGAYEQYF. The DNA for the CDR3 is TGTGCCAGCAGCGTAGGGTGGGGAGCTTACGAGCAGTACTTC.

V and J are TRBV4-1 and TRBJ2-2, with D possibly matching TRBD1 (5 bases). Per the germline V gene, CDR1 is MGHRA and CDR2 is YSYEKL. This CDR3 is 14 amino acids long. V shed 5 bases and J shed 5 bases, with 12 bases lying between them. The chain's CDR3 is CASSAWQGTGELFF. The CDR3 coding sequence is TGCGCCAGCAGCGCGTGGCAGGGAACCGGGGAGCTGTTTTTT.

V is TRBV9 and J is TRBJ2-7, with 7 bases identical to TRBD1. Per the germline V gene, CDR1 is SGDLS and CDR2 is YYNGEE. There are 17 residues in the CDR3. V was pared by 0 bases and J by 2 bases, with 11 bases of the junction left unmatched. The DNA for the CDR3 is TGTGCCAGCAGCGTAGCTTCGTCGGGACAGCCCACCTACGAGCAGTACTTC. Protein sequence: CASSVASSGQPTYEQYF.

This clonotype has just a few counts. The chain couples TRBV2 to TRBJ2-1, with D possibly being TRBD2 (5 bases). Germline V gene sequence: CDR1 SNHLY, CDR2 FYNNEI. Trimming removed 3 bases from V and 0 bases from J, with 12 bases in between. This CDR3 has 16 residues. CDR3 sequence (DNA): TGTGCCAGCAGTGAGAGTGGAGGTAGCTCCTACAATGAGCAGTTCTTC. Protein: CASSESGGSSYNEQFF.

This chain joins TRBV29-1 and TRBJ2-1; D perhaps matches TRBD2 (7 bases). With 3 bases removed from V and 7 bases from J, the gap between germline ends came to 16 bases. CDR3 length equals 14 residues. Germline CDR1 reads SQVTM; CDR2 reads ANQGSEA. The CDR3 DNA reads TGCAGCGTTGAGCCAGTAGGGGGGGGGAATGAGCAGTTCTTC. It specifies CSVEPVGGGNEQFF.

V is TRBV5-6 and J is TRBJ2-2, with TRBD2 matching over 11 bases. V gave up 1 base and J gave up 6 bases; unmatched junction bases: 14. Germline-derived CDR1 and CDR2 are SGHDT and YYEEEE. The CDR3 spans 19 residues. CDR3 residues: CASSLWLAGGPSWAGELFF. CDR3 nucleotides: TGTGCCAGCAGCTTGTGGCTAGCGGGGGGACCTTCCTGGGCCGGGGAGCTGTTTTTT. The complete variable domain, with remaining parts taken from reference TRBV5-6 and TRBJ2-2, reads DAGVTQSPTHLIKTRGQQVTLRCSPKSGHDTVSWYQQALGQGPQFIFQYYEEEERQRGNFPDRFSGHQFPNYSSELNVNALLLGDSALYLCASSLWLAGGPSWAGELFFGEGSRLTVL.

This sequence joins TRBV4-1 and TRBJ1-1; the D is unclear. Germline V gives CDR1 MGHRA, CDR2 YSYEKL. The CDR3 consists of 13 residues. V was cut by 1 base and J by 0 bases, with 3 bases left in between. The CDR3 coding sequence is TGCGCCAGCAGCCAAGTTTTGAACACTGAAGCTTTCTTT. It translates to CASSQVLNTEAFF.

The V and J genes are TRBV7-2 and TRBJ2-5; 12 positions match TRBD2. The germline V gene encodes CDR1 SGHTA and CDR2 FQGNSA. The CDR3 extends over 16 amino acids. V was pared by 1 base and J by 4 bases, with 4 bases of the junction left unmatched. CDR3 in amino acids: CASSLVLAGGRETQYF. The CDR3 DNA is TGTGCCAGCAGCTTAGTGCTAGCGGGGGGGAGAGAGACCCAGTACTTC.

The CDR3 region has the DNA TGTGCCAGCAGCGACGGTGGGCGAGAGGGCGACAATGAGCAGTTCTTC. It is translated as CASSDGGREGDNEQFF. The gene calls are TRBV9 and TRBJ2-1; perhaps TRBD2 as D (5 bases). Per germline, CDR1 SGDLS and CDR2 YYNGEE. The CDR3 spans 16 residues. The germline V and J ends were trimmed by 3 bases and 5 bases, with 18 bases remaining between them.

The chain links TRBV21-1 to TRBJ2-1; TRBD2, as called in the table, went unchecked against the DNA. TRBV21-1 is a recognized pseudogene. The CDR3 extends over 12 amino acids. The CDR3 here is CASSTLAGEQFF. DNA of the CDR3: TGTGCCAGCAGCACTCTAGCCGGCGAGCAGTTCTTC.

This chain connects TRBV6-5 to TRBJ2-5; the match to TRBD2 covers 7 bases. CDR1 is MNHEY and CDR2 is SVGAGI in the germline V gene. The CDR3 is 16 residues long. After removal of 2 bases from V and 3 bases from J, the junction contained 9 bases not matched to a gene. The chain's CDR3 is CASSYGRGFGKETQYF. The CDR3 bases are TGTGCCAGCAGTTACGGGAGGGGCTTTGGCAAAGAGACCCAGTACTTC.

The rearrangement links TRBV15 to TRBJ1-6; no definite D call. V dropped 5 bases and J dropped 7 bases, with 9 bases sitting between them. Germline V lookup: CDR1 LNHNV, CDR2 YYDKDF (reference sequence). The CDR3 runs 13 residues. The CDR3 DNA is TGTGCCACCAGCTGGGATATGAATTCACCCCTCCACTTT. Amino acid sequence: CATSWDMNSPLHF. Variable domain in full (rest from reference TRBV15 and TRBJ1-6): DAMVIQNPRYQVTQFGKPVTLSCSQTLNHNVMYWYQQKSSQAPKLLFHYYDKDFNNEADTPDNFQSRRPNTSFCFLDIRSPGLGDTAMYLCATSWDMNSPLHFGNGTRLTVT.

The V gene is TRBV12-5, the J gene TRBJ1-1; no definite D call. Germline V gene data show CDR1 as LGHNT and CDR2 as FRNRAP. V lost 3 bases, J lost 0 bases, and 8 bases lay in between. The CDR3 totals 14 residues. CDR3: CASGFQGMNTEAFF. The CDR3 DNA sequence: TGTGCTAGTGGTTTTCAAGGGATGAACACTGAAGCTTTCTTT.

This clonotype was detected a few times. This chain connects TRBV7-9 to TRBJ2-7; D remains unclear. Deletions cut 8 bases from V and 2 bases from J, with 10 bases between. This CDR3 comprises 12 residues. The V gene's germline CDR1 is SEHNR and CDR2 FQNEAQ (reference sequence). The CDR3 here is CASSTGAYEQYF. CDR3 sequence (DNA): TGTGCCAGCTCAACGGGCGCCTACGAGCAGTACTTC. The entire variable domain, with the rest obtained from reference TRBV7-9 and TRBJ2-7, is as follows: DTGVSQNPRHKITKRGQNVTFRCDPISEHNRLYWYRQTLGQGPEFLTYFQNEAQLEKSRLLSDRFSAERPKGSFSTLEIQRTEQGDSAMYLCASSTGAYEQYFGPGTRLTVT.

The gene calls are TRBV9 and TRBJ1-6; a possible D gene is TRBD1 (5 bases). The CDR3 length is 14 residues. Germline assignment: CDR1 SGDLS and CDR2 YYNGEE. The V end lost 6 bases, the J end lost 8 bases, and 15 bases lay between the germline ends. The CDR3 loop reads CASTLGGSHSPLHF. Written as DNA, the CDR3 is TGTGCCAGCACCCTGGGGGGGTCCCATTCACCCCTCCACTTT.

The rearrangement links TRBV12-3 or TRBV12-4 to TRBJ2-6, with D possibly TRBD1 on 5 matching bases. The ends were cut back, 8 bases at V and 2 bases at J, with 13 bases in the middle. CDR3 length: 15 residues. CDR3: CASLGAGAGANVLTF. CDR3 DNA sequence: TGTGCCAGCTTAGGGGCAGGAGCTGGGGCCAACGTCCTGACTTTC.

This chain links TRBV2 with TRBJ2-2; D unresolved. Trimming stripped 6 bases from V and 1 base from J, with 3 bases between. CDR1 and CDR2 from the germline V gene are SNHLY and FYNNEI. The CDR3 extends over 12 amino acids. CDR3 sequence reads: CASRGNTGELFF. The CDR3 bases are TGTGCCAGCAGGGGGAACACCGGGGAGCTGTTTTTT.

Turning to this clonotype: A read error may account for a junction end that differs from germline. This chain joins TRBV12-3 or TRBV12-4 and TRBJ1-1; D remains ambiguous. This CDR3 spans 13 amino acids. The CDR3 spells CASRLGRNTEAFF. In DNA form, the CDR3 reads TGTGCCAGCAGATTAGGACGGAACACTGAAGCTTTCTTT.

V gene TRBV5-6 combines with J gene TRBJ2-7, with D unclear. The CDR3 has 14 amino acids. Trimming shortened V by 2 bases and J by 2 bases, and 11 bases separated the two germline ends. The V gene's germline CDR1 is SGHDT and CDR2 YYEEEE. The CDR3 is CASSLGVSTYEQYF. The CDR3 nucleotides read TGTGCCAGCAGCTTAGGTGTATCCACCTACGAGCAGTACTTC.

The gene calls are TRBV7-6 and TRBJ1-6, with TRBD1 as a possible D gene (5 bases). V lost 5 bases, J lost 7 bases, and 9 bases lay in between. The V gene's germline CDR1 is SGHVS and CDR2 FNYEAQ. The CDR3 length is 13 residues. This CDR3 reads CASSQDINSPLHF. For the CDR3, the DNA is TGTGCCAGCAGCCAGGACATCAATTCACCCCTCCACTTT.